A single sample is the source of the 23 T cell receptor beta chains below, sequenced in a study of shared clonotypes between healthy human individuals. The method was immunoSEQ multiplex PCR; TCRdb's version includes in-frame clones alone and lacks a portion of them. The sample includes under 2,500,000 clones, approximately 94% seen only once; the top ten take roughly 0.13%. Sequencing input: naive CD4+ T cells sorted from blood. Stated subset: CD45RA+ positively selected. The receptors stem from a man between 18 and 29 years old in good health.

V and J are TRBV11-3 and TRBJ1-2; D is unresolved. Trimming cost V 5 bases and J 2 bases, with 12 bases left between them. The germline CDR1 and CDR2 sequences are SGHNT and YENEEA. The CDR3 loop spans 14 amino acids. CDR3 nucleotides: TGTGCCAGCAGCATTCAAACAGAAAACTATGGCTACACCTTC. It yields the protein CASSIQTENYGYTF.

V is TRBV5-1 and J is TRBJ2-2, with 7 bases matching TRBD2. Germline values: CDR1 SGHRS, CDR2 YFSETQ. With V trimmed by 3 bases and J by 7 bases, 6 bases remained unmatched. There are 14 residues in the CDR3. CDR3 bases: TGCGCCAGCAGCTCCGGGGGGTTTGGCGGGGAGCTGTTTTTT. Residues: CASSSGGFGGELFF.

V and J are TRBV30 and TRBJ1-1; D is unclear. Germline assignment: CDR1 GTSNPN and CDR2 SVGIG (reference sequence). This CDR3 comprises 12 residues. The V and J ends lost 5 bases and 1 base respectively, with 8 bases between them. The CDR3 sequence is CAWGRENTEAFF. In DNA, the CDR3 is TGTGCCTGGGGAAGGGAGAACACTGAAGCTTTCTTT.

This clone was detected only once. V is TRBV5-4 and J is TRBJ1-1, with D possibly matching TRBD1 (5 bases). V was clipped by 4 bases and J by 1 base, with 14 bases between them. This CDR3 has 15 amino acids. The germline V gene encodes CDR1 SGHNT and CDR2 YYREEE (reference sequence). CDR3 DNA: TGTGCCAGCAGCCCCCGGGACGGCTGGAACACTGAAGCTTTCTTT. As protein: CASSPRDGWNTEAFF.

The CDR3 protein is CASSLGQKMNTEAFF. For the CDR3, the DNA is TGTGCCAGCAGCTTAGGACAGAAGATGAACACTGAAGCTTTCTTT. The chain employs TRBV7-2 and TRBJ1-1, with D possibly being TRBD1 (5 bases). CDR3 size: 15 residues. Trimming took off 1 base at V and 0 bases at J, with 9 bases between the two ends. Germline lookup yields CDR1 SGHTA and CDR2 FQGNSA.

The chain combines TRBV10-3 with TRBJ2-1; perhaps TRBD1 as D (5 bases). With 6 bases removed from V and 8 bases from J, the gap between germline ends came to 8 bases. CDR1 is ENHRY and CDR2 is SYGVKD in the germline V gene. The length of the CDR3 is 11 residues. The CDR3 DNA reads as TGTGCCATCAGAGGGGTCGATGAGCAGTTCTTC. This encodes CAIRGVDEQFF.

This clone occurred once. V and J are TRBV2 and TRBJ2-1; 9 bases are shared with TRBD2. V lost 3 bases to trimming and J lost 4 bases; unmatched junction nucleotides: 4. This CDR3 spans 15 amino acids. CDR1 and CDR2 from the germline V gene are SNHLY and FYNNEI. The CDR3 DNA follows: TGTGCCAGCAGTGATTTAGCGGGAGATTACAATGAGCAGTTCTTC. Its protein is CASSDLAGDYNEQFF.

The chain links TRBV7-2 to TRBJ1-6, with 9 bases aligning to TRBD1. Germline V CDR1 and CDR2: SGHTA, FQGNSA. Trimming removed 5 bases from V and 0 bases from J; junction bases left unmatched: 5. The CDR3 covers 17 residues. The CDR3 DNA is TGTGCCAGCAGCGTCGGACAGGGGAGCTCCTATAATTCACCCCTCCACTTT. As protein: CASSVGQGSSYNSPLHF.

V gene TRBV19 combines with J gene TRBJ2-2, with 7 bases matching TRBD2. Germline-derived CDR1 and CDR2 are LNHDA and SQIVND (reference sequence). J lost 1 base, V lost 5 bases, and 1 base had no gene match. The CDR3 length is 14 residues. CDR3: CASSPGGNTGELFF. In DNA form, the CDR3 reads TGTGCCAGTAGTCCGGGGGGGAACACCGGGGAGCTGTTTTTT.

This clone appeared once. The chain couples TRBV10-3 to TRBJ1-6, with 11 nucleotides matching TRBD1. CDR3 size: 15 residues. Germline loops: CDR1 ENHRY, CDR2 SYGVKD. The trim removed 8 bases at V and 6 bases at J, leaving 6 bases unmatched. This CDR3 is CAIRGGTGGNSPLHF. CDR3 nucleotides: TGTGCCATCCGAGGCGGGACAGGGGGTAATTCACCCCTCCACTTT.

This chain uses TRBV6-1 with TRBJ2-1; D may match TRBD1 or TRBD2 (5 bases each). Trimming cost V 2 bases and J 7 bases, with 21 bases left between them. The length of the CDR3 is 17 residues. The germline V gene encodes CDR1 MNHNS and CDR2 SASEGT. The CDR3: CASSELWGSRVGNEQFF. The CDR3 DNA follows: TGTGCCAGCAGTGAATTGTGGGGGAGTAGGGTGGGGAATGAGCAGTTCTTC.

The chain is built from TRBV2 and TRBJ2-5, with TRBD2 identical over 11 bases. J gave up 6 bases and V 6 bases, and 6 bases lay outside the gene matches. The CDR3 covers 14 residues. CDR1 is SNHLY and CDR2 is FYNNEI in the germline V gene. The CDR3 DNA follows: TGTGCCAGCAGGACTAGCGGGGTCACAAAGACCCAGTACTTC. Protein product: CASRTSGVTKTQYF.

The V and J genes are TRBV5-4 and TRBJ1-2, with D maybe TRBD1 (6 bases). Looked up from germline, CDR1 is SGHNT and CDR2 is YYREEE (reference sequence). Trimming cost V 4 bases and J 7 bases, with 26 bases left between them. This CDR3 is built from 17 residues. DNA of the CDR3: TGTGCCAGCAGCCCAGATACGGGGGGCCCTGGTCTAGGTGGCTACACCTTC. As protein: CASSPDTGGPGLGGYTF.

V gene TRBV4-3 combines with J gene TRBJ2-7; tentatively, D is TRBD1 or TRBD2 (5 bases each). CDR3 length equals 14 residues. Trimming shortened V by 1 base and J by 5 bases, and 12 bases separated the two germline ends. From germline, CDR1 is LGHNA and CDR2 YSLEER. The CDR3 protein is CASSQARGRNEQYF. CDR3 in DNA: TGCGCCAGCAGCCAAGCGAGGGGACGGAACGAGCAGTACTTC.

CDR3 region: CASSFAGYDPNEQFF. As DNA, the CDR3 is TGTGCCAGCAGTTTCGCGGGGTATGATCCCAATGAGCAGTTCTTC. The chain couples TRBV6-5 to TRBJ2-1; D possibly corresponds to TRBD2 (6 bases). The CDR3 covers 15 residues. Trimming took off 4 bases at V and 6 bases at J, with 16 bases between the two ends. The V gene's germline CDR1 is MNHEY and CDR2 SVGAGI.

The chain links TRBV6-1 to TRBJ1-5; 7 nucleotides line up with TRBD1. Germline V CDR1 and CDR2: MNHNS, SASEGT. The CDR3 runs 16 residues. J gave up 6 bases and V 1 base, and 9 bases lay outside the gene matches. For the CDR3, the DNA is TGTGCCAGCAGTGAAGACGGAGACAGGGCCGGTCAGCCCCAGCATTTT. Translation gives CASSEDGDRAGQPQHF.

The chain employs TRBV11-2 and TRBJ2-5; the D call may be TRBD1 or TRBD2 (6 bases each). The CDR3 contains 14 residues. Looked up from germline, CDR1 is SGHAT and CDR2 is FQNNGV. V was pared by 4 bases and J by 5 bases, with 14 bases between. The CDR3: CASSSEGGGETQYF. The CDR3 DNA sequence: TGTGCCAGCAGCTCGGAAGGAGGGGGGGAGACCCAGTACTTC.

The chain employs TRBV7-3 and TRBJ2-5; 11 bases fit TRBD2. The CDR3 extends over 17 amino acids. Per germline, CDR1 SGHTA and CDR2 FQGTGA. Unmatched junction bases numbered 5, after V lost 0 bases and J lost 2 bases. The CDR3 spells CASSLTSVAGGQETQYF. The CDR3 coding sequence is TGTGCCAGCAGCTTAACGTCAGTAGCGGGGGGGCAAGAGACCCAGTACTTC.

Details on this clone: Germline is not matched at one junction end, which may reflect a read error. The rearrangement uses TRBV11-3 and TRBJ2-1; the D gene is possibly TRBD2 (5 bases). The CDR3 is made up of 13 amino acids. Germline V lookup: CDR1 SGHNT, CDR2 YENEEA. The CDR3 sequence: CVSSLATLGEQFF. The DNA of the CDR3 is TGTGTCAGCAGCTTAGCGACCCTCGGGGAGCAGTTCTTC.

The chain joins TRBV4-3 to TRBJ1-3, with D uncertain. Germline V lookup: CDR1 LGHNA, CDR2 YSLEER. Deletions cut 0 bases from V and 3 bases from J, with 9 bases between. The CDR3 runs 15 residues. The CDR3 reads CASSQDFGFGNTIYF. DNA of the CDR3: TGCGCCAGCAGCCAAGATTTCGGATTTGGAAACACCATATATTTT.

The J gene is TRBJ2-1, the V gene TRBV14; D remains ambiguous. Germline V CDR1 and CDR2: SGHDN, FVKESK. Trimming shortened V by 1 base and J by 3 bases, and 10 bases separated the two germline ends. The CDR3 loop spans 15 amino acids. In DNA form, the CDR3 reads TGTGCCAGCAGCCAAGGCAGTTTAGTCTACAATGAGCAGTTCTTC. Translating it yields CASSQGSLVYNEQFF. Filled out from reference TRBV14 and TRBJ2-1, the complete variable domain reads EAGVTQFPSHSVIEKGQTVTLRCDPISGHDNLYWYRRVMGKEIKFLLHFVKESKQDESGMPNNRFLAERTGGTYSTLKVQPAELEDSGVYFCASSQGSLVYNEQFFGPGTRLTVL.

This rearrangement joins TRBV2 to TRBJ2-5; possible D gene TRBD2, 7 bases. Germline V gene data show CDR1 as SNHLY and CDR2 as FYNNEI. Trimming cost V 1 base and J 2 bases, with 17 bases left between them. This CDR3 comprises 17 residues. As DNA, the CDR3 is TGTGCCAGCAGTGAAGGGCCCTCGCGGGGGCTTCAAGAGACCCAGTACTTC. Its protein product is CASSEGPSRGLQETQYF.

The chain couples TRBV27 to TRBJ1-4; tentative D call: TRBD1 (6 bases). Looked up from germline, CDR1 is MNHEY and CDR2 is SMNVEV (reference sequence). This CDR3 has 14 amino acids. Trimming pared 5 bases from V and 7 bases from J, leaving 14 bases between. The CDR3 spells CASSRQGLSEKLFF. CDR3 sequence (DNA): TGTGCCAGCAGTCGTCAGGGGCTTAGTGAAAAACTGTTTTTT. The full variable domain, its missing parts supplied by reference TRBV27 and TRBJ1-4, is EAQVTQNPRYLITVTGKKLTVTCSQNMNHEYMSWYRQDPGLGLRQIYYSMNVEVTDKGDVPEGYKVSRKEKRNFPLILESPSPNQTSLYFCASSRQGLSEKLFFGSGTQLSVL.